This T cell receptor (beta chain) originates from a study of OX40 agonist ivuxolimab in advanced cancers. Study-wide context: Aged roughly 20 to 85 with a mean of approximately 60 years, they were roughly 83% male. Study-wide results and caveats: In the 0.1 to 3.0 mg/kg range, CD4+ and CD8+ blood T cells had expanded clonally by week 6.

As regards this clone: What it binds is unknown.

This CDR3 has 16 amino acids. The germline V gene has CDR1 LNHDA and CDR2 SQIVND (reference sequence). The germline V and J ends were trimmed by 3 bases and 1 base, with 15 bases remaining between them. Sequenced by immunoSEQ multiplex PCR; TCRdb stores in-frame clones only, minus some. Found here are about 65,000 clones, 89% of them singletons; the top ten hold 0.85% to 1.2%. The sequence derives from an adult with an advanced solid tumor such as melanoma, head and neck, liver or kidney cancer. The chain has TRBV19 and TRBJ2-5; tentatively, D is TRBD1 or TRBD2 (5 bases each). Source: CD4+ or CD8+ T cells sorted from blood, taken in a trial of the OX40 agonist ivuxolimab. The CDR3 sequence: CASSIEGAGPQETQYF. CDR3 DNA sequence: TGTGCCAGTAGTATCGAAGGGGCGGGTCCCCAAGAGACCCAGTACTTC.